The following is a T cell receptor beta chain sequence with its context. The source of the sample is a study of blood T cell repertoires in COVID-19. Turning to the study itself: Samples of COVID-19 (acute and convalescent) were obtained from the United States, Italy and Spain. PBMCs, B-cell-depleted T cells, or T cells were the source of the cDNA or gDNA that made up the material.

Source study methods: Researchers report that nucleated cell counts were estimated from reference gene primer amplification. Produced via immunoSEQ multiplex PCR; TCRdb's table is partial and in-frame only. The DNA was the basis for D and trimming; V, J and clone size are from that table. Of under 200,000 clones in the sample, approximately 79% were seen once. What was sequenced was peripheral blood. The receptor was derived from a woman older than 75 with acute or convalescent COVID-19.

CDR3 DNA sequence: TGTGCCAGCTCACCACAGACAGGGACCGGCAATCAGCCCCAGCATTTT. Translation: CASSPQTGTGNQPQHF. This rearrangement joins TRBV18 to TRBJ1-5; 7 bases fit TRBD1. The CDR3 covers 16 residues. Germline V gives CDR1 KGHSH, CDR2 LQKENI. J gave up 2 bases and V 1 base, and 5 bases lay outside the gene matches.